This TCR beta chain was found in a study of OX40 agonist ivuxolimab in advanced cancers. Study background: Prior anti-PD-1, anti-PD-L1 or anti-CTLA-4 therapy did not bar entry, and approximately 40% had some. Notes on the study in general: Low normalized clonal expansion also occurred in some nonresponding patients.

Sampling of blood occurred at baseline, cycle 4 day 1, and cycle 7 day 1. Produced via immunoSEQ multiplex PCR; TCRdb's table is partial and in-frame only. The sample shows approximately 84,000 clones, 89% of them seen only once. V lost 5 bases and J 6 bases, leaving 20 bases between the germline ends. This CDR3 region has 15 residues. The germline V gene has CDR1 SQVTM and CDR2 ANQGSEA. Comment on this clone: What it binds is unknown.

This specimen was CD4+ or CD8+ T cells sorted from blood, taken in a trial of the OX40 agonist ivuxolimab. The sequence came from an adult with an advanced solid tumor such as melanoma, head and neck, liver or kidney cancer. V usage is TRBV29-1 and J usage is TRBJ2-1; D may match TRBD1 or TRBD2 (6 bases each). Here the CDR3 DNA reads TGCAGCGTTCTGCGGGACACTGGGAGGAGCAATGAGCAGTTCTTC. Its translation: CSVLRDTGRSNEQFF.